This T cell receptor beta chain was obtained from a study of shared clonotypes between healthy human individuals. Study findings and constraints: The represented genetic and exposure-history diversity was limited by the small number of donors. Rarefaction gave evidence that sorted-subset sequencing remained incomplete despite large depth.

The CDR3 spans 21 residues. V was pared by 0 bases and J by 9 bases, with 35 bases between. The germline V gene has CDR1 ENHRY and CDR2 SYGVKD. Original data processing: ImmunoSEQ yielded junction-only sequences lacking quality scores, so filtering differed. TCRdb's table, derived via immunoSEQ multiplex PCR, lists solely in-frame clones and lacks some. V and J calls and clone size are those listed in that table; D and trimming were worked out from the DNA. Here the sample spans 550,000 to 850,000 clones, around 72% being singletons. The donor cohort consisted entirely of Caucasian adults residing in Nashville, Tennessee. Regarding this clone: Its target is not known.

Sequenced: memory CD4+ T cells sorted from blood. The subset here: CD45RA-negative fraction. This chain uses TRBV10-3 with TRBJ2-5; TRBD1 might be the D (5 bases). The clonotype was recovered from a woman aged 30 to 39 in good health. CDR3 region: CAISESSGQGARRDPFRAQYF. CDR3 sequence (DNA): TGTGCCATCAGTGAGTCTTCGGGTCAGGGCGCCCGAAGAGACCCATTCCGAGCCCAGTACTTC.